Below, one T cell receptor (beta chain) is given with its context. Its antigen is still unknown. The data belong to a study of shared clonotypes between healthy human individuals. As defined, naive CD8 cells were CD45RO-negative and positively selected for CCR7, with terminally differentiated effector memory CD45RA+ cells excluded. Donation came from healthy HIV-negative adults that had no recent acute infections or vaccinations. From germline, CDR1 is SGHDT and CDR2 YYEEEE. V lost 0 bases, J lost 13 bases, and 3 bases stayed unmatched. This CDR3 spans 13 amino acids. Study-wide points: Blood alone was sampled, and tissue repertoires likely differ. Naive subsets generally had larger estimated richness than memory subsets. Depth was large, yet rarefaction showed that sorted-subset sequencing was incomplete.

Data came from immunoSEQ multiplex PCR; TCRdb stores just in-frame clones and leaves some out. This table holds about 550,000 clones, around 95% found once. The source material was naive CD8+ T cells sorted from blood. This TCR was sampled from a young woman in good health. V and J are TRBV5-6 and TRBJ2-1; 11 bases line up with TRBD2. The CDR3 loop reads CASSLALAGEQFF. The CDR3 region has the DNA TGTGCCAGCAGCTTGGCACTAGCGGGAGAACAGTTCTTC.